A single T cell receptor beta chain is shown here with its context. Its antigen specificity is not known. Per-base qualities were not stored, and no clone one base away is much larger. The immunoSEQ Assay, a bias-controlled multiplex PCR, was used to amplify TCRbeta CDR3 regions from genomic DNA. In the original analysis: Nucleated cell counts per sample were estimated from amplification of reference gene primers within the assay. To quantify the absolute abundance of each unique TCRbeta CDR3 rearrangement, sequence reads were collapsed and filtered. For each sample, productive Simpson clonality was calculated by taking the square root of Simpson's diversity index across productive rearrangements. TCRdb obtained this table from immuneACCESS and retained in-frame rearrangements with V and J assigned. These tables miss some clones; where compared with another copy, unresolved V genes account for less than half of the shortfall, and the remainder is unexplained. V and J calls and clone size are given by that table; D and trimming were obtained from the DNA. The sample includes over 90,000 clones, with about 86% observed a single time. The ten biggest clones cover 3% to 3.5% of the sample.

The data are from a study of blood T cell repertoires in COVID-19 (TCRdb year 2020). About the full investigation: Samples from collaborators originated in the United States, Italy and Spain and spanned both the acute and convalescent phases of COVID-19. The repertoires were made available in a free public database intended to serve as a resource for research on the immune response to SARS-CoV-2. Samples came from the ongoing ImmuneRACE study (first 160 participants) plus 1,254 subjects from 6 global collaborators. The dataset comprised deeply sampled blood TCRbeta repertoires from subjects exposed to, actively infected with, or recovered from COVID-19. The material from the prospective study consisted of cDNA or gDNA derived from T cells, B-cell-depleted T cells, or PBMCs. Where HLA class I and class II types were available, the types were taken from metadata supplied by the sample provider, not from assay-based typing. The sample metadata nearly always contained a de-identified subject ID, COVID-19 status, age in years and sex.

V is cut by 1 base and J by 8 bases, and the space between the germline ends is 12 bases. The CDR3 spans 15 residues, from the cysteine through the phenylalanine. Of all the DNA, just the CDR3 is kept, 45 bases in frame from base 1. The germline V gene provides CDR1 SNHLY and CDR2 FYNNEI. Summary of the overall study and its limitations: How much clinical and demographic metadata was included differed by source and by participant, and the metadata was provided uncurated.

Whole blood was collected in K2EDTA tubes by collaborating institutions according to the institutions' own protocols. For TCRbeta analysis, collaborators shipped samples in one of three forms: frozen whole blood, isolated PBMCs, or DNA extracted from either of those sample types. The source of this sequence is a human donor in a cohort sampled during active COVID-19. The sample consisted of peripheral blood. Recombination linked TRBV2 to TRBJ1-6; the D segment cannot be called with confidence. This receptor carries the CDR3 CASSEGRIPHSPLHF. The nucleotide sequence reads TGTGCCAGCAGTGAAGGCAGGATACCTCATTCACCCCTCCACTTT.